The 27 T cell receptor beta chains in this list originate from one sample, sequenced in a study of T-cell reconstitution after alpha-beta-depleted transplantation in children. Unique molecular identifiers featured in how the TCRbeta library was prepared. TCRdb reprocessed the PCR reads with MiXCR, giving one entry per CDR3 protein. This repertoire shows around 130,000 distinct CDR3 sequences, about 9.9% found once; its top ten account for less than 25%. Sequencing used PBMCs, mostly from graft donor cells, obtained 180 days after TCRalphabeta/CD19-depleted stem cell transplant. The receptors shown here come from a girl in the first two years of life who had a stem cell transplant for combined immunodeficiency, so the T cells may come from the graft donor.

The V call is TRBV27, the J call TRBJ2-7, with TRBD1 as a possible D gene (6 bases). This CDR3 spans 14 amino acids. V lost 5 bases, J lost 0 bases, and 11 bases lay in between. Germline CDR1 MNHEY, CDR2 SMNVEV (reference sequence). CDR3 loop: CASSGTHYSYEQYF. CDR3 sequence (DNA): TGTGCCAGCAGTGGGACACACTACTCCTACGAGCAGTACTTC.

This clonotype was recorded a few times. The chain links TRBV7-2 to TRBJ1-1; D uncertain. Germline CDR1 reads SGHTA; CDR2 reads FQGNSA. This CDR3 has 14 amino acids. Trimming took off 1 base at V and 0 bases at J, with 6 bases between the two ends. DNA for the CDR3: TGTGCCAGCAGCTTAGAAGTGATGAACACTGAAGCTTTCTTT. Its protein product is CASSLEVMNTEAFF.

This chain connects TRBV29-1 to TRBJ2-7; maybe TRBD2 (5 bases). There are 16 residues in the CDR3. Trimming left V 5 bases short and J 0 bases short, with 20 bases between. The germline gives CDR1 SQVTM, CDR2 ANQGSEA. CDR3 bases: TGCAGCGTTTGGGATACAGCGGAAATCGGCTCCTACGAGCAGTACTTC. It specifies CSVWDTAEIGSYEQYF.

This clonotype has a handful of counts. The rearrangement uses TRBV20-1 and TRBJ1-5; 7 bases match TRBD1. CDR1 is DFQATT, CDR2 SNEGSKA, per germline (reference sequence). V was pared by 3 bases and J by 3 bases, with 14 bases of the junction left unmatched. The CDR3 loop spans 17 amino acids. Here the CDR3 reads CSASRQGVSTNNQPQHF. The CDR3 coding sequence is TGCAGTGCTAGTAGGCAGGGGGTATCGACGAACAATCAGCCCCAGCATTTT.

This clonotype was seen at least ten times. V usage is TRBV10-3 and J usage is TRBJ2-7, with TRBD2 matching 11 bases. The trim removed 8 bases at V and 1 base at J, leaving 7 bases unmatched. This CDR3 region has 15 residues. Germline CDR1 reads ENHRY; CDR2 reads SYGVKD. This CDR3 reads CAIGPSGGSSYEQYF. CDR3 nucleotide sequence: TGTGCCATCGGCCCTAGCGGGGGGTCTTCCTACGAGCAGTACTTC.

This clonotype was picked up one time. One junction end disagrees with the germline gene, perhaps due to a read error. In DNA, the CDR3 is TGTGCCAGCAGCCCGGGGCTACCGGGGGGTCTAGCCAAAAACATTCAGTACTTC. It is translated as CASSPGLPGGLAKNIQYF. This sequence joins TRBV4-1 and TRBJ2-4, with TRBD2 identical over 7 bases. The CDR3 is 18 amino acids. The germline V gene encodes CDR1 MGHRA and CDR2 YSYEKL.

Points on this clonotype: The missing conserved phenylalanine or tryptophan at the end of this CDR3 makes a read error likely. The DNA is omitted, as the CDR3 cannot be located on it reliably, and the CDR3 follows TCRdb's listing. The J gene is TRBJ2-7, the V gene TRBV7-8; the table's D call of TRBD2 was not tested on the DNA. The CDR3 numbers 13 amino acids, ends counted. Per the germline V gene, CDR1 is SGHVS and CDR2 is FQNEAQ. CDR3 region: CASSAKEGGGPLS.

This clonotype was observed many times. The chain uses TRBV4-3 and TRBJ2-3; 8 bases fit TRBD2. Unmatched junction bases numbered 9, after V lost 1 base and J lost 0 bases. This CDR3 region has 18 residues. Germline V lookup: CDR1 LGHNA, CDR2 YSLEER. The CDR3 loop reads CASSQVLTSVPSTDTQYF. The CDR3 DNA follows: TGCGCCAGCAGCCAAGTCCTGACTAGCGTACCTAGCACAGATACGCAGTATTTT.

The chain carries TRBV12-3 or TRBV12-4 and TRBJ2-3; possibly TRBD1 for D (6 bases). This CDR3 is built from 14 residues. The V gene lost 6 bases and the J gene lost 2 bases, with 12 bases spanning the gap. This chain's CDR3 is CASRNREHTDTQYF. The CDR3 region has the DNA TGTGCCAGCAGAAACAGGGAACACACAGATACGCAGTATTTT.

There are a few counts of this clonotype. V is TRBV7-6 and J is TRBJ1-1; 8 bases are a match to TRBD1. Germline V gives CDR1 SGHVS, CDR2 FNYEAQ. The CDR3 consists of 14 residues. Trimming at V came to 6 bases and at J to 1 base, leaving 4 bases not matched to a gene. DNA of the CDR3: TGTGCCAGCAGGCCCAGGGGGCCGAACACTGAAGCTTTCTTT. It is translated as CASRPRGPNTEAFF.

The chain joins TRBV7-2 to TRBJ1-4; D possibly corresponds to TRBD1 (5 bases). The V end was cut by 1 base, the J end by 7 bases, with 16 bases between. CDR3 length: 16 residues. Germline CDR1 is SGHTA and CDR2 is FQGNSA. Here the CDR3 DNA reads TGTGCCAGCAGCTTAGTCGGAAGAGGGGTCGGTGAAAAACTGTTTTTT. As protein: CASSLVGRGVGEKLFF.

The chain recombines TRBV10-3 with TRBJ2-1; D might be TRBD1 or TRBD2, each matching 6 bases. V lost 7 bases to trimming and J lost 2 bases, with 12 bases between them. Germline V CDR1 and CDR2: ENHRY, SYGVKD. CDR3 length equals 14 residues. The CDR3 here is CAINGGLPYNEQFF. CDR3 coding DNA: TGTGCCATCAACGGGGGCTTACCCTACAATGAGCAGTTCTTC.

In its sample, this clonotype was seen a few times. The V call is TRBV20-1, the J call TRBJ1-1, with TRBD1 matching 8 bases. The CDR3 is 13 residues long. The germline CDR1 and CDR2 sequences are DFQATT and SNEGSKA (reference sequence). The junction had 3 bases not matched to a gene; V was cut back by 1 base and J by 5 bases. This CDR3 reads CSARGDRWTEAFF. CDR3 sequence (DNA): TGCAGTGCTAGAGGGGACAGGTGGACTGAAGCTTTCTTT.

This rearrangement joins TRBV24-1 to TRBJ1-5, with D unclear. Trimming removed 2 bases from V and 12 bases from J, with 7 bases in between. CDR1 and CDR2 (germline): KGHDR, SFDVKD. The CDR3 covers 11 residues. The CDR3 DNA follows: TGTGCCACCAGTGATTCGGGCCTCCAGCATTTT. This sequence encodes CATSDSGLQHF.

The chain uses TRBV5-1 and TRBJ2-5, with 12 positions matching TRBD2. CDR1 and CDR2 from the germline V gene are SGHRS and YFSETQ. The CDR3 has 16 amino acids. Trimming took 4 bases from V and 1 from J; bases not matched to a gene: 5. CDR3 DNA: TGCGCCAGCAGCGTCGGACTAGCGGGGCCCCAAGAGACCCAGTACTTC. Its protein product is CASSVGLAGPQETQYF.

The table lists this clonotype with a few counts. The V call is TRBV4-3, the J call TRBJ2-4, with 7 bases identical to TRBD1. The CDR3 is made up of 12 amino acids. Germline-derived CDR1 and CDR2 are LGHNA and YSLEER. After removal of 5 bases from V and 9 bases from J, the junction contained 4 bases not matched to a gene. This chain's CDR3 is CASSSPGGIQYF. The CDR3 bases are TGCGCCAGCAGCTCCCCAGGGGGCATTCAGTACTTC.

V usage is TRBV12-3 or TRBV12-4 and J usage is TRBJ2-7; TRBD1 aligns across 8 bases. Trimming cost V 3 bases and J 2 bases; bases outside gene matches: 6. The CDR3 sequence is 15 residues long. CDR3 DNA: TGTGCCAGCAGTTTCCCCCAACAGGGGGCCTACGAGCAGTACTTC. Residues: CASSFPQQGAYEQYF.

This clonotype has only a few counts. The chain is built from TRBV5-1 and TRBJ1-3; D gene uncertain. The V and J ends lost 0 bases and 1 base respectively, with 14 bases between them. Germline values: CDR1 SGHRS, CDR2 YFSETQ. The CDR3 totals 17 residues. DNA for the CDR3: TGCGCCAGCAGCTTGGCCCCCGTAAGGCTTTCTGGAAACACCATATATTTT. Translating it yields CASSLAPVRLSGNTIYF.

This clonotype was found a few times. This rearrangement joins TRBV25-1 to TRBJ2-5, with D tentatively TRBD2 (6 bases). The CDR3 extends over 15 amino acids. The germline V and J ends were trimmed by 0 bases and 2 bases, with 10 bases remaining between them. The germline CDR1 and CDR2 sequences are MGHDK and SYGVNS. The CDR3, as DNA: TGTGCCAGCAGTGAATATTTGGGGGGACAAGAGACCCAGTACTTC. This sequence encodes CASSEYLGGQETQYF.

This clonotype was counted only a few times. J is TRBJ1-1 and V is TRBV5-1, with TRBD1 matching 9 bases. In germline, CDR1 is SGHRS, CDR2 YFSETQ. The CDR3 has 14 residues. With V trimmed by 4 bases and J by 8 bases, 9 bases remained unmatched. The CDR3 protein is CASSQTGGAGEAFF. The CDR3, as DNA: TGCGCCAGCAGCCAAACAGGGGGCGCCGGGGAAGCTTTCTTT. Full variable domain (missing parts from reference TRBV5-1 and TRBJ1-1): KAGVTQTPRYLIKTRGQQVTLSCSPISGHRSVSWYQQTPGQGLQFLFEYFSETQRNKGNFPGRFSGRQFSNSRSEMNVSTLELGDSALYLCASSQTGGAGEAFFGQGTRLTVV.

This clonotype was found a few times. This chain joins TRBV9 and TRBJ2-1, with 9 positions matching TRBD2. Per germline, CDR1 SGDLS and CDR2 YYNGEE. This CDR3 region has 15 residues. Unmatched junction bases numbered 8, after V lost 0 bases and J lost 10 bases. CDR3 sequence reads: CASSVGVAGVWEQFF. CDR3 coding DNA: TGTGCCAGCAGCGTAGGGGTAGCGGGAGTATGGGAGCAGTTCTTC.

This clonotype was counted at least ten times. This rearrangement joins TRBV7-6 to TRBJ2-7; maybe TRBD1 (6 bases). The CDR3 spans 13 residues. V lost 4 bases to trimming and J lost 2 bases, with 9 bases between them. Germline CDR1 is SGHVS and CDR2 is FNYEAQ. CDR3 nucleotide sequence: TGTGCCAGCAGCTCCGGACAGCCCTACGAGCAGTACTTC. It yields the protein CASSSGQPYEQYF.

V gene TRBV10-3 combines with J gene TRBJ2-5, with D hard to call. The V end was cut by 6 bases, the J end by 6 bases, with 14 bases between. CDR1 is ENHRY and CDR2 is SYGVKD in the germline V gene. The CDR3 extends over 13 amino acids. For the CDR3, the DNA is TGTGCCATCAGCGGCGCGTTGAGGAAGACCCAGTACTTC. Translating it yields CAISGALRKTQYF.

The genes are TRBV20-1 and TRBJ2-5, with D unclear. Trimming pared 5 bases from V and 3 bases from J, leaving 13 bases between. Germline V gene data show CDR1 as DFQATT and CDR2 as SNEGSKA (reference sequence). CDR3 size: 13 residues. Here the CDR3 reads CSAQTRSEETQYF. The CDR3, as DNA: TGCAGTGCTCAAACAAGAAGTGAAGAGACCCAGTACTTC.

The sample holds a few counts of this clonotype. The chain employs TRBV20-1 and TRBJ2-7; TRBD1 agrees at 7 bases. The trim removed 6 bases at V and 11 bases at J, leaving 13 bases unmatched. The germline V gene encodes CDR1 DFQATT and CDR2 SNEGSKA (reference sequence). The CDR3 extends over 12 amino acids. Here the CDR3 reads CSASGTVSQEYF. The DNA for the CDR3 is TGCAGTGCCTCCGGGACAGTGTCTCAGGAGTACTTC.

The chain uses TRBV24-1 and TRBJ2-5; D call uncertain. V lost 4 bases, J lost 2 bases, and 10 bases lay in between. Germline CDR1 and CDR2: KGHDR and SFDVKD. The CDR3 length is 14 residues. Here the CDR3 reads CATSDGRWQETQYF. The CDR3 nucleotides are TGTGCCACCAGTGACGGACGGTGGCAAGAGACCCAGTACTTC.

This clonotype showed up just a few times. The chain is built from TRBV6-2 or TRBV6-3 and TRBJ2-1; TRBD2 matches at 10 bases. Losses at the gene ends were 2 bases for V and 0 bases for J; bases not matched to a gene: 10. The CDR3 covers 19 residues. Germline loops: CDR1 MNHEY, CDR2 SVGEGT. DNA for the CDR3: TGTGCCAGCAGTTACGCCATGGTACTAGCGGGGAGCTCCTACAATGAGCAGTTCTTC. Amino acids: CASSYAMVLAGSSYNEQFF.